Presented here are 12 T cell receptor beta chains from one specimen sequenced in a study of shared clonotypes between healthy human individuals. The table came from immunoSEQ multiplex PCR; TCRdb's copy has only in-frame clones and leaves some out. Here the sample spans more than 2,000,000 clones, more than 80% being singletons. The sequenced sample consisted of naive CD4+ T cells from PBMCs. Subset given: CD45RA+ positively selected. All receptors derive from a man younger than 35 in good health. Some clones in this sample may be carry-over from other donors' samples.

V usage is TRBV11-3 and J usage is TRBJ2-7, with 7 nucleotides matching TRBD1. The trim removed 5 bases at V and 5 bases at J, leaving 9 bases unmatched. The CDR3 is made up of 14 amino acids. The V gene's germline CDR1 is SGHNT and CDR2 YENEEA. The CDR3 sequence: CASSPQTGSHEQYF. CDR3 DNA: TGTGCCAGCAGCCCCCAGACAGGGAGCCACGAGCAGTACTTC.

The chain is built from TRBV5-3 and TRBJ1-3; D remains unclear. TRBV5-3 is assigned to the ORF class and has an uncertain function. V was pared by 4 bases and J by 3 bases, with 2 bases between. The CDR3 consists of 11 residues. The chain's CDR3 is CARSRGNTIYF. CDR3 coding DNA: TGTGCCAGAAGCCGTGGAAACACCATATATTTT.

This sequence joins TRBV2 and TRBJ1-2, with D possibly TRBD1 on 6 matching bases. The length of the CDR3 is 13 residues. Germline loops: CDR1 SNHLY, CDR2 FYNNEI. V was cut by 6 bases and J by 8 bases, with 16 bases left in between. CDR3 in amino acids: CASRATGGLGYTF. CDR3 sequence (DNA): TGTGCCAGCAGGGCGACAGGAGGTCTGGGCTACACCTTC.

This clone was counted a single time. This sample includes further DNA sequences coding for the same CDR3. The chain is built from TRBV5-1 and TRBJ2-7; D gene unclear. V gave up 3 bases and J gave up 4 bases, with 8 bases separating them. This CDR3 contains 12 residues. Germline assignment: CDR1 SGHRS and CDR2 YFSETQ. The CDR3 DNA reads TGCGCCAGCAGCTCCCTGGGGTACGAGCAGTACTTC. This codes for CASSSLGYEQYF.

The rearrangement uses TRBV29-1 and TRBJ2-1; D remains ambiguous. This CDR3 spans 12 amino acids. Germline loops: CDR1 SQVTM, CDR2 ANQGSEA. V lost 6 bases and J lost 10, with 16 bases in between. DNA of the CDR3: TGCAGCGTCGTAAAAGACCCGCGGGAGCAGTTCTTC. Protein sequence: CSVVKDPREQFF.

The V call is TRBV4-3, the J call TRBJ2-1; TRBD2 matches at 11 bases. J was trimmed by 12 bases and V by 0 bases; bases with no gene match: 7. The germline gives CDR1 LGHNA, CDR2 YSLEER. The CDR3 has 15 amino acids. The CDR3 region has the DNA TGCGCCAGCAGCCAAGAGGTAGCGGGAGGGAGGGGGCAGTTCTTC. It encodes CASSQEVAGGRGQFF.

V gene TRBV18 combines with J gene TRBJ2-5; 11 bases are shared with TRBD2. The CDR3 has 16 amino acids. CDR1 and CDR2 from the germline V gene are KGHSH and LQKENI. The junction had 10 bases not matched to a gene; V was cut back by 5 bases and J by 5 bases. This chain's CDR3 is CASSSVAGGPEETQYF. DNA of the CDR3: TGTGCCAGCTCATCCGTAGCGGGAGGGCCCGAGGAGACCCAGTACTTC. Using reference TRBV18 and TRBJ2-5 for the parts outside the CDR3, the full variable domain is NAGVMQNPRHLVRRRGQEARLRCSPMKGHSHVYWYRQLPEEGLKFMVYLQKENIIDESGMPKERFSAEFPKEGPSILRIQQVVRGDSAAYFCASSSVAGGPEETQYFGPGTRLLVL.

CDR3 sequence (DNA): TGTGCCAGCAGCCCGGAGGGAGAGACCCAGTACTTC. Translation gives CASSPEGETQYF. The chain couples TRBV6-6 to TRBJ2-5, with a possible D match to TRBD2 (6 bases). V lost 6 bases and J 4 bases, leaving 9 bases between the germline ends. CDR1 and CDR2 (germline): MNHNY, SVGAGI (reference sequence). This CDR3 is built from 12 residues.

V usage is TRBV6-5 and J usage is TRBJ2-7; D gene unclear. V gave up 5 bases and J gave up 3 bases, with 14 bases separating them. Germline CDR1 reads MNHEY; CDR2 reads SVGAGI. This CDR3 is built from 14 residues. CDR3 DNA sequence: TGTGCCAGCAGTCCCGGCACAGAATACTACGAGCAGTACTTC. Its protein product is CASSPGTEYYEQYF.

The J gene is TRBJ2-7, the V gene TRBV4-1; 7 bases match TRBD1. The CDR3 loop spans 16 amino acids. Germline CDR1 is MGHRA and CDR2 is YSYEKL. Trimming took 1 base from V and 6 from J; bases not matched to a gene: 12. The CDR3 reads CASSQAVGRGLSEQYF. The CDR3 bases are TGCGCCAGCAGCCAAGCAGTCGGCAGGGGGTTGAGCGAGCAGTACTTC.

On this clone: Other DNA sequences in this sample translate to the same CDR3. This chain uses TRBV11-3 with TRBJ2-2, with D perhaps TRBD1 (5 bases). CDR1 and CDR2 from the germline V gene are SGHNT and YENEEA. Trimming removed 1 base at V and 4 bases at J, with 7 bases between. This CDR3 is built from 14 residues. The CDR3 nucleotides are TGTGCCAGCAGCTTAGTCCAGGGCACCGGGGAGCTGTTTTTT. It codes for CASSLVQGTGELFF.

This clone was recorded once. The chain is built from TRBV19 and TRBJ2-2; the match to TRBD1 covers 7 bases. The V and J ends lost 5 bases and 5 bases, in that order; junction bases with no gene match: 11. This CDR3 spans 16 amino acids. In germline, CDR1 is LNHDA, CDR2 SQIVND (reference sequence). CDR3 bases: TGTGCCAGTAGTCCTCCCCGACAGGGAAGGACCGGGGAGCTGTTTTTT. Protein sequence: CASSPPRQGRTGELFF.